This TCR beta chain comes out of a study of blood T cell repertoires in COVID-19. Overall study context: Both acute and convalescent COVID-19 samples were obtained from the United States, Italy and Spain.

The CDR3 spans 15 residues. The V gene's germline CDR1 is SGHRS and CDR2 YFSETQ. V shed 3 bases and J shed 3 bases, with 16 bases lying between them. Methods used by the authors: Amplification of reference gene primers provided the estimated nucleated cell counts. Some clones are missing from TCRdb's copy, which holds only in-frame ones; the method was immunoSEQ multiplex PCR. V, J and clone size were drawn from that table, and D and trimming were deduced from the DNA. The table has over 65,000 clones, around nine tenths seen once. Sequencing was done on a sample of peripheral blood. The sequence derives from a woman of 80 years or more with acute or convalescent COVID-19. The chain uses TRBV5-1 and TRBJ2-7; possibly TRBD2 for D (5 bases). DNA of the CDR3: TGCGCCAGCAGCTATCTCGGAGGACCCGACTACGAGCAGTACTTC. Its protein product is CASSYLGGPDYEQYF.